The 4 T cell receptor beta chains given below trace back to one sample, sequenced in a study of early T cells in non-severe SARS-CoV-2 infection. TCRdb re-called the 5' RACE reads through MiXCR, storing one row per CDR3 protein. The sample contains approximately 70,000 distinct CDR3 sequences, approximately 9.1% of which appear only once. The sequencing used whole blood, collected at baseline. The receptors originated from an adult who was a healthcare worker with PCR-confirmed SARS-CoV-2 infection or an uninfected control (not recorded which).

This clonotype has a count of ten or more. The CDR3 sequence is CASSYSKRTSGNQETQYF. In DNA form, the CDR3 reads TGTGCCAGCAGTTACTCGAAGCGGACTAGCGGGAATCAAGAGACCCAGTACTTC. The chain carries TRBV6-6 and TRBJ2-5; 12 bases fit TRBD2. The CDR3 covers 18 residues. V was clipped by 0 bases and J by 2 bases; unmatched bases: 7. From germline, CDR1 is MNHNY and CDR2 SVGAGI (reference sequence).

The V call is TRBV5-6, the J call TRBJ1-1; 9 bases line up with TRBD1. The V segment lost 4 bases and the J segment 4 bases; nucleotides outside the gene matches: 14. The CDR3 covers 17 residues. CDR1 and CDR2 from the germline V gene are SGHDT and YYEEEE. CDR3 in amino acids: CASSTTRTGDRSTEAFF. DNA of the CDR3: TGTGCCAGCAGCACTACCAGGACAGGGGATAGGAGCACTGAAGCTTTCTTT.

V and J are TRBV28 and TRBJ1-5; TRBD1 is a possible D gene (5 bases). The V gene's germline CDR1 is MDHEN and CDR2 SYDVKM. This CDR3 contains 13 residues. Deletions cut 4 bases from V and 9 bases from J, with 13 bases between. The CDR3 is CASSSRGGRPQHF. The DNA for the CDR3 is TGTGCCAGCAGTTCCCGTGGGGGGAGGCCCCAGCATTTT.

This clonotype was seen many times. V is TRBV7-9 and J is TRBJ1-1; a possible D gene is TRBD1 (5 bases). V lost 0 bases and J lost 13, with 18 bases in between. Germline values: CDR1 SEHNR, CDR2 FQNEAQ (reference sequence). The CDR3 length is 14 residues. This CDR3 reads CASSLAVEVARGFF. The CDR3 DNA reads as TGTGCCAGCAGCTTAGCGGTGGAGGTGGCGAGGGGTTTCTTT.